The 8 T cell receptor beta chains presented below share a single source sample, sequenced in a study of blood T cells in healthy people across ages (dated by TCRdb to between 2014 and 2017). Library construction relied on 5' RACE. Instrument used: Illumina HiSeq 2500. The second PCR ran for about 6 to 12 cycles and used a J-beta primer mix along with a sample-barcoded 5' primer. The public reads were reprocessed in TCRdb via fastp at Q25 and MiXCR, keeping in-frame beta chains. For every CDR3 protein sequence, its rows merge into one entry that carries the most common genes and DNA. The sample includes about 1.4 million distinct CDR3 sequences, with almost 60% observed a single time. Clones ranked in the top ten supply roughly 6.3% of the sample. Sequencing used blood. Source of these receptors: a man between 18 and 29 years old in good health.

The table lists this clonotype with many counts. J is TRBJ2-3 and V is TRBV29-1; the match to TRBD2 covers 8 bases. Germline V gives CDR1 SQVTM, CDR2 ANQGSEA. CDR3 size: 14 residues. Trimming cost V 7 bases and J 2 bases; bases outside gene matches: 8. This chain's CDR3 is CSGTLAESTDTQYF. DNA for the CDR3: TGCAGCGGTACACTAGCGGAGTCCACAGATACGCAGTATTTT.

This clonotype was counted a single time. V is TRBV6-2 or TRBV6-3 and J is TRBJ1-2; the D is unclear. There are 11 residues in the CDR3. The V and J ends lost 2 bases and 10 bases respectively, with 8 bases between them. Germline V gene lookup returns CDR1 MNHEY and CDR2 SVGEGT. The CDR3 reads CASSYGGSYTF. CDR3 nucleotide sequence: TGTGCCAGCAGTTACGGAGGGTCCTACACCTTC.

CDR3 sequence reads: CASTIDRDHEQYF. The CDR3 DNA sequence: TGTGCCAGCACCATCGACAGGGACCACGAGCAGTACTTC. The genes are TRBV11-2 and TRBJ2-5; 7 bases are a match to TRBD1. The J call may be in error: the DNA end matches TRBJ2-7 better. The germline V gene has CDR1 SGHAT and CDR2 FQNNGV. This CDR3 spans 13 amino acids.

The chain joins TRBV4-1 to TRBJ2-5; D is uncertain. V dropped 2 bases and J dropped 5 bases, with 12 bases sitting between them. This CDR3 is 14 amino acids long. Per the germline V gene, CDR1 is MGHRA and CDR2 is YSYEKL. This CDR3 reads CASSQPLSTETQYF. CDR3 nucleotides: TGCGCCAGCAGCCAACCCCTTTCGACGGAGACCCAGTACTTC.

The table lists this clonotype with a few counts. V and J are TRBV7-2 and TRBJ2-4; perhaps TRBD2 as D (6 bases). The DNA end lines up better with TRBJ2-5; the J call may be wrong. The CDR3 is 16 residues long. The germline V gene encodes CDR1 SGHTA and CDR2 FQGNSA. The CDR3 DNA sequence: TGTGCCAGCAGCTCATATAACGTGGCGGGGATAGAGACCCAGTACTTC. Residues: CASSSYNVAGIETQYF.

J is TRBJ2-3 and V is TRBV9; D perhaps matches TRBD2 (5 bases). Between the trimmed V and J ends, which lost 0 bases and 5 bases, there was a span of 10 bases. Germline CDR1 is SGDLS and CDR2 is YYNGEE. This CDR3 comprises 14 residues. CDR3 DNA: TGTGCCAGCAGCGTAGGGAGCGGAGGAGATACGCAGTATTTT. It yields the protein CASSVGSGGDTQYF.

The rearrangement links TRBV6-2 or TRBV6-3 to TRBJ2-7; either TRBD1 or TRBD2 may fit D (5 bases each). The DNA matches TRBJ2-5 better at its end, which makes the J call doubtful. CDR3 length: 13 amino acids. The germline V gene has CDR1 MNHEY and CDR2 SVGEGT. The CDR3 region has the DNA TGTGCCAGCACAGGGACCAGAAGGGAGACCCAGTACTTC. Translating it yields CASTGTRRETQYF.

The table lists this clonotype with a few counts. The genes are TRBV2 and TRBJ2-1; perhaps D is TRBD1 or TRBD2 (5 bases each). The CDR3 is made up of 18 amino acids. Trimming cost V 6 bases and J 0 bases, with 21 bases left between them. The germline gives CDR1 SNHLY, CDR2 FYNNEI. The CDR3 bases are TGTGCCAGCAGCGAGACACTGGGGACGGCCTCCTCCTACAATGAGCAGTTCTTC. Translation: CASSETLGTASSYNEQFF.